The next 4 T cell receptor beta chains were all read from a single sample in a study of T cells in Graves' hyperthyroidism and ophthalmopathy. Template material for amplifying TCR beta CDR3 regions consisted of RNA transcripts. The study used the HTBI primer set for a first-round RT-PCR of the TCR CDR3. TCRdb fed the multiplex PCR reads into MiXCR, producing one record per CDR3 protein. The repertoire includes 250,000 to 300,000 distinct CDR3 sequences, roughly 15% of them detected once, and less than 15% sits in the top ten. The sequenced sample was blood. These receptors originate from a woman aged 40 to 49 with Graves' hyperthyroidism that later progressed to Graves' ophthalmopathy.

This clonotype showed up many times. The chain has TRBV10-3 and TRBJ2-7; tentatively, D is TRBD2 (7 bases). The CDR3 is 14 residues long. V gave up 8 bases and J gave up 4 bases, with 18 bases separating them. CDR1 is ENHRY and CDR2 is SYGVKD in the germline V gene. The CDR3 reads CAIGGAGVSYEQYF. CDR3 nucleotides: TGTGCCATCGGGGGGGCAGGGGTGAGTTACGAGCAGTACTTC.

This clonotype has ten or more counts. The gene calls are TRBV3-1 and TRBJ2-7, with 12 positions matching TRBD2. The CDR3 is made up of 15 amino acids. Germline assignment: CDR1 LGHDT and CDR2 YNNKEL (reference sequence). V shed 3 bases, J shed 7 bases, and the junction held 7 bases outside the gene matches. The DNA for the CDR3 is TGTGCCAGCAGCCAGGGACTAGCGGGCCGAGGGGAGCAGTACTTC. Residues: CASSQGLAGRGEQYF.

The V gene is TRBV3-1, the J gene TRBJ2-1; TRBD2 aligns across 9 bases. CDR1 is LGHDT, CDR2 YNNKEL, per germline (reference sequence). Germline trimming cut 0 bases from V and 16 bases from J; bases unmatched to any gene: 4. The CDR3 sequence is 12 residues long. CDR3 protein: CASSQDVGLAFF. DNA for the CDR3: TGTGCCAGCAGCCAAGATGTGGGACTAGCCTTCTTC.

At least ten counts were recorded for this clonotype. Here the CDR3 reads CASSLARLAGGPVTGELFF. The CDR3, as DNA: TGTGCCAGCAGCTTAGCTCGTCTAGCGGGAGGGCCGGTCACCGGGGAGCTGTTTTTT. This rearrangement joins TRBV7-6 to TRBJ2-2; 12 nucleotides align to TRBD2. Germline loops: CDR1 SGHVS, CDR2 FNYEAQ. V was pared by 0 bases and J by 4 bases, with 9 bases of the junction left unmatched. The CDR3 covers 19 residues.